These T cell receptor beta chains were read from a single sample in a study of metastatic and nonmetastatic thyroid tumors. TCRdb re-analyzed the PCR reads through MiXCR. The sample lists approximately 50,000 clones; approximately 4.1% were seen once. Sample: blood. The origin of the receptors is a female donor with papillary thyroid cancer or a benign thyroid nodule (not recorded which). Some clones in this sample may be carry-over from other donors' samples. Both conserved end residues are part of each CDR3. D genes are given only for firm matches. Size is omitted from some rows. Given values are once, few, many or a class for expanded clones.

size	D	V	J	CDR3	DNA
few	TRBD2	TRBV15	TRBJ2-1	CSTSSRGHSGGAYNEQFF	TGTTCCACTAGCTCACGGGGGCATAGCGGGGGGGCATACAATGAGCAGTTCTTC
.	TRBD1	TRBV10-3	TRBJ1-1	CAISEGGQNTGALF	TGTGCCATCAGTGAGGGGGGACAGAACACTGGAGCTTTATTT
.	TRBD1	TRBV27	TRBJ2-1	CANSLQGTYNEQFF	TGTGCAAACAGTCTACAGGGGACCTACAATGAGCAGTTCTTC
.	.	TRBV15	TRBJ1-5	CATSRETSGPQHF	TGTGCCACCAGCAGAGAAACGTCGGGGCCCCAGCATTTT
few	TRBD2	TRBV2	TRBJ2-1	CASSPDCAGEGEQFF	TGTGCCAGCAGCCCGGACTGCGCGGGAGAAGGGGAGCAGTTCTTC
many	TRBD1	TRBV11-2	TRBJ2-1	CASSSWTGWNEQFF	TGTGCCAGCAGCTCCTGGACAGGATGGAATGAGCAGTTCTTC
.	TRBD2	TRBV20-1	TRBJ2-1	CSASDPAGAGNYNEQFF	TGCAGTGCTAGCGACCCAGCGGGAGCCGGGAACTACAATGAGCAGTTCTTC
many	.	TRBV6-1	TRBJ2-5	CANGPTQETQYF	TGTGCCAACGGACCAACCCAAGAGACCCAGTACTTC
many	.	TRBV2	TRBJ1-2	CASIGGTYGYTF	TGTGCCAGCATTGGGGGGACCTATGGCTACACCTTC
medium-sized	TRBD1	TRBV6-1	TRBJ1-2	CASGLGQGNYGYTF	TGTGCCAGCGGACTGGGACAGGGCAACTATGGCTACACCTTC
many	TRBD2	TRBV6-1	TRBJ2-3	CASSYELAGADTQYF	TGTGCCAGCAGCTACGAGCTAGCGGGAGCAGATACGCAGTATTTT
.	.	TRBV6-5	TRBJ2-3	CASSLGLTADTQYF	TGTGCCAGCAGTTTAGGGTTGACGGCAGATACGCAGTATTTT
few	.	TRBV28	TRBJ1-6	CASSPPRGPLHF	TGTGCCAGCAGTCCTCCCAGGGGACCCCTCCACTTT
many	.	TRBV2	TRBJ2-5	CASGLEVETQYF	TGTGCCAGCGGGCTAGAAGTGGAGACCCAGTACTTC
many	.	TRBV7-2	TRBJ2-1	CASSSGFYNEQFF	TGTGCCAGCAGCTCGGGATTTTACAATGAGCAGTTCTTC
few	TRBD2	TRBV3-1	TRBJ2-1	CASSHGTSGRGEQFF	TGTGCCAGCAGCCACGGGACTAGCGGGAGAGGTGAGCAGTTCTTC
medium-sized	.	TRBV27	TRBJ1-2	CASSRWGGGYTF	TGTGCCAGCAGTAGGTGGGGGGGAGGCTACACCTTC
.	.	TRBV20-1	TRBJ1-2	CSARGLAGGYTF	TGCAGTGCTAGAGGTCTGGCGGGAGGCTACACCTTC
many	.	TRBV30	TRBJ2-1	CAWSHTSRSSYNEQFF	TGTGCCTGGAGCCATACTAGCCGGAGCTCCTACAATGAGCAGTTCTTC
many	.	TRBV7-6	TRBJ2-1	CASSLGGRPYNEQFF	TGTGCCAGCAGCTTAGGAGGGAGGCCTTACAATGAGCAGTTCTTC
many	.	TRBV6-8	TRBJ1-1	CASSGGGNTEAFF	TGCGCCAGCAGTGGTGGGGGGAACACTGAAGCTTTCTTT
many	.	TRBV12-3/TRBV12-4	TRBJ2-3	CASSFDSTDAQYF	TGTGCCAGCAGTTTTGACAGCACAGATGCGCAGTATTTT
.	TRBD1	TRBV6-2/TRBV6-3	TRBJ1-1	CATDRGRSVFNTEAFF	TGTGCCACCGACAGGGGAAGAAGTGTCTTTAACACTGAAGCTTTCTTT
few	.	TRBV6-5	TRBJ1-5	CASSFVGAGSNQPQHF	TGTGCCAGCAGTTTTGTGGGGGCGGGTAGCAATCAGCCCCAGCATTTT
many	.	TRBV6-2/TRBV6-3	TRBJ1-5	CASSFLGALLSNQPQHF	TGTGCCAGCAGCTTTTTAGGAGCACTATTGAGCAATCAGCCCCAGCATTTT
few	TRBD2	TRBV2	TRBJ2-5	CASSRDPLAGGPRETQYF	TGTGCCAGCAGCCGGGATCCTTTAGCGGGAGGGCCTCGGGAGACCCAGTACTTC
.	TRBD1	TRBV2	TRBJ2-2	CASSPGTGHTGELFF	TGTGCCAGTAGTCCCGGGACAGGGCACACCGGGGAGCTGTTTTTT
few	TRBD2	TRBV10-3	TRBJ2-7	CAISDTTSGGYEQYF	TGTGCCATCAGTGATACCACTAGCGGGGGCTACGAGCAGTACTTC
many	TRBD2	TRBV5-6	TRBJ2-1	CASSSAGTPPYNEQFF	TGTGCCAGCAGCTCAGCGGGAACCCCCCCTTACAATGAGCAGTTCTTC
many	TRBD1	TRBV18	TRBJ1-5	CASSQGQGVQPQHF	TGTGCCAGCTCACAGGGACAGGGGGTGCAGCCCCAGCATTTT
medium-sized	.	TRBV27	TRBJ1-2	CASSYSAPPLYGYTF	TGTGCCAGCAGTTACTCCGCTCCCCCTCTCTATGGCTACACCTTC
many	TRBD2	TRBV12-3/TRBV12-4	TRBJ2-3	CASSILLAGVGTDTQYF	TGTGCCAGCAGCATCCTCCTAGCGGGAGTGGGCACAGATACGCAGTATTTT
few	TRBD2	TRBV20-1	TRBJ2-1	CSARAGGSPYNEQFF	TGCAGTGCTAGAGCGGGAGGGTCCCCCTACAATGAGCAGTTCTTC
many	TRBD2	TRBV4-2	TRBJ2-7	CASSQVYASGSHEQYF	TGTGCCAGCAGCCAAGTTTACGCTAGCGGGAGCCACGAGCAGTACTTC
few	.	TRBV10-3	TRBJ2-5	CAISESTGPTQETQYF	TGTGCCATCAGTGAGTCGACGGGACCCACTCAAGAGACCCAGTACTTC
few	.	TRBV28	TRBJ2-7	CASSFRDGYEQYF	TGTGCCAGCAGTTTCCGGGACGGCTACGAGCAGTACTTC
.	TRBD2	TRBV20-1	TRBJ2-2	CSARDWASGVNTGELFF	TGCAGTGCTAGAGATTGGGCTAGCGGGGTGAACACCGGGGAGCTGTTTTTT
few	TRBD2	TRBV6-5	TRBJ2-7	CASSYAGLAGWGSSYEQYF	TGTGCCAGCAGTTACGCGGGACTAGCGGGTTGGGGAAGCTCCTACGAGCAGTACTTC